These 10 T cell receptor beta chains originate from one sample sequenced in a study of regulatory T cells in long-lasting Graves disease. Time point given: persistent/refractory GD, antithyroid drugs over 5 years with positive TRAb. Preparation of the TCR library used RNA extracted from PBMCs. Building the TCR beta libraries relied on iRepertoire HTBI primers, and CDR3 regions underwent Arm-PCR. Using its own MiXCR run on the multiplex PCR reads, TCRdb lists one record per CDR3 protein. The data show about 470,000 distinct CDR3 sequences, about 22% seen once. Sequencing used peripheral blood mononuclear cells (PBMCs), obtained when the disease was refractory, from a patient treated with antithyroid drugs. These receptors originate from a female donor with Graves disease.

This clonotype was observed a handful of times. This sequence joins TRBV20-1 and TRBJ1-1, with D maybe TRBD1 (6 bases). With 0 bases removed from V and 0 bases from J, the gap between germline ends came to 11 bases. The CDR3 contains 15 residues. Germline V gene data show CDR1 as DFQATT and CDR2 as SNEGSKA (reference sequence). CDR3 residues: CSARDRGGVNTEAFF. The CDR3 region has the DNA TGCAGTGCTAGAGATAGGGGGGGGGTGAACACTGAAGCTTTCTTT.

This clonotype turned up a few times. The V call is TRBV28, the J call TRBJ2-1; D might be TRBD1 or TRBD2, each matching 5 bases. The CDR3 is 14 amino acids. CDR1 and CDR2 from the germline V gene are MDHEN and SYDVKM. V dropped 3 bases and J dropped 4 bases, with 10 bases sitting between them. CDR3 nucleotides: TGTGCCAGCAGTTTCAGCGGACAATACAATGAGCAGTTCTTC. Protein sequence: CASSFSGQYNEQFF.

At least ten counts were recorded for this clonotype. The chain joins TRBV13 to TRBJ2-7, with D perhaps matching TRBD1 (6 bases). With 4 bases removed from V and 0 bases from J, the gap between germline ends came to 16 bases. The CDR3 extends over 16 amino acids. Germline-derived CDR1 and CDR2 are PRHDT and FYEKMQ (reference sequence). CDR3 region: CASSYTRTDISYEQYF. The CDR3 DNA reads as TGTGCCAGCAGCTATACTAGGACAGACATCTCCTACGAGCAGTACTTC.

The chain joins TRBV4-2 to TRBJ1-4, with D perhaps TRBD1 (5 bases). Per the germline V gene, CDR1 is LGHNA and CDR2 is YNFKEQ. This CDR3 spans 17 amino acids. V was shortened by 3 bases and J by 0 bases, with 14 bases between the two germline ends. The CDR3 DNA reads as TGTGCCAGCAGCCACACCCGGGACGGTGCAACTAATGAAAAACTGTTTTTT. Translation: CASSHTRDGATNEKLFF.

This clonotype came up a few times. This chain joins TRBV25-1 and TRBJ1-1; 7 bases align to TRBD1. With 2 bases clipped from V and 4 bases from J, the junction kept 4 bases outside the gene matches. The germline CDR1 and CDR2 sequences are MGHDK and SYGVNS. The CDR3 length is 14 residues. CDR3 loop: CASSEATGPTEAFF. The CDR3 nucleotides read TGTGCCAGCAGTGAAGCGACAGGGCCCACTGAAGCTTTCTTT.

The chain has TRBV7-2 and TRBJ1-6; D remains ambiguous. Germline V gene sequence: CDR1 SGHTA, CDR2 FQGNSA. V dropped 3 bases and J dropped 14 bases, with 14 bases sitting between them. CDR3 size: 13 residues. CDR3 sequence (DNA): TGTGCCAGCAGCTTGAGCTTAGTGGAGGCCCTCCACTTT. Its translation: CASSLSLVEALHF. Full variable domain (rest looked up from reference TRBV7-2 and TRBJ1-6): GAGVSQSPSNKVTEKGKDVELRCDPISGHTALYWYRQSLGQGLEFLIYFQGNSAPDKSGLPSDRFSAERTGGSVSTLTIQRTQQEDSAVYLCASSLSLVEALHFGNGTRLTVT.

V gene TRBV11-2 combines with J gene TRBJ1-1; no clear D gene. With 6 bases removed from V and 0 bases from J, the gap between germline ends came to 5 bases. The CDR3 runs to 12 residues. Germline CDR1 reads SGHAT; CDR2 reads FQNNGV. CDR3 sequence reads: CASRVMNTEAFF. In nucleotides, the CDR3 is TGTGCCAGCAGGGTAATGAACACTGAAGCTTTCTTT.

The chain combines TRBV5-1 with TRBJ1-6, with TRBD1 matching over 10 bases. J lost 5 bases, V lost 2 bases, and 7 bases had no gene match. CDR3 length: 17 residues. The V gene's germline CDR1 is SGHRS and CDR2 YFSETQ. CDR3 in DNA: TGCGCCAGCAGCTTTACCCCCGGGACAGGGGATAATTCACCCCTCCACTTT. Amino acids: CASSFTPGTGDNSPLHF.

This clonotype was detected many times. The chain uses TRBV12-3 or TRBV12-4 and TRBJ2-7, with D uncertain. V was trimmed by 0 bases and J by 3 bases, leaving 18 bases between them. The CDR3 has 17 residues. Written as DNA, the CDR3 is TGTGCCAGCAGTTTAGCCAGTTCGGTTCTAGGGATCTACGAGCAGTACTTC. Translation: CASSLASSVLGIYEQYF.

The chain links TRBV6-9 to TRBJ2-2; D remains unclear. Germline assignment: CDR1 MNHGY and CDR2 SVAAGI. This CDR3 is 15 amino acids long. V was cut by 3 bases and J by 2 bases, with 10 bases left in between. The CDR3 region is CASSYPDLNTGELFF. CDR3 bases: TGTGCCAGCAGTTACCCGGACCTCAACACCGGGGAGCTGTTTTTT.